This passage covers 21 T cell receptor beta chains from one sample sequenced in a study of memory CD8 T cells in hepatitis C reinfection. Using immunoSEQ multiplex PCR, the repertoire was profiled, and TCRdb retains in-frame clones only, with some absent. There are more than 45,000 clones in the sample; around 92% occur only once, and 0.9% to 1.1% lies in the top ten. This sample's time point: pre-reinfection, 55 to 20 weeks before reinfection detection. Sorted cells were sequenced directly ex vivo without any in vitro expansion. Sequencing was performed on naive CD8+ T cells sorted from blood. These receptors were collected from a man in his late teens or twenties with hepatitis C virus infection.

This clone occurred a few times. V gene TRBV29-1 combines with J gene TRBJ2-7; 12 bases fit TRBD2. In germline, CDR1 is SQVTM, CDR2 ANQGSEA. The CDR3 length is 13 residues. The V segment lost 5 bases and the J segment 6 bases; nucleotides outside the gene matches: 5. This CDR3 is CSVRLAGDLEQYF. The DNA of the CDR3 is TGCAGCGTTAGACTAGCGGGAGACCTCGAGCAGTACTTC.

This chain joins TRBV5-1 and TRBJ1-1; D is uncertain. V was pared by 2 bases and J by 5 bases, with 19 bases between. The CDR3 sequence is 16 residues long. CDR1 is SGHRS and CDR2 is YFSETQ in the germline V gene. The CDR3 DNA reads TGCGCCAGCAGCTTCATTCGACCGGGGAGGAGGACTGAAGCTTTCTTT. Protein product: CASSFIRPGRRTEAFF.

This clone came up once. This chain uses TRBV2 with TRBJ2-3; 10 nucleotides match TRBD2. Unmatched junction bases numbered 13, after V lost 6 bases and J lost 4 bases. CDR3 length: 17 amino acids. Per the germline V gene, CDR1 is SNHLY and CDR2 is FYNNEI. The CDR3 loop is CASRAYITSGAPDTQYF. In DNA form, the CDR3 reads TGTGCCAGCAGAGCCTACATTACTAGCGGGGCCCCAGATACGCAGTATTTT. Based on the CDR3 plus reference TRBV2 and TRBJ2-3, the full variable domain is EPEVTQTPSHQVTQMGQEVILRCVPISNHLYFYWYRQILGQKVEFLVSFYNNEISEKSEIFDDQFSVERPDGSNFTLKIRSTKLEDSAMYFCASRAYITSGAPDTQYFGPGTRLTVL.

The chain carries TRBV4-2 and TRBJ2-3; 9 nucleotides line up with TRBD2. The germline CDR1 and CDR2 sequences are LGHNA and YNFKEQ. This CDR3 contains 15 residues. J lost 3 bases, V lost 5 bases, and 6 bases had no gene match. The CDR3 sequence: CASSERREGTDTQYF. The DNA for the CDR3 is TGTGCCAGCAGCGAACGGCGGGAGGGGACAGATACGCAGTATTTT.

The V call is TRBV5-5, the J call TRBJ2-2; 11 bases align to TRBD2. Germline values: CDR1 SGHKS, CDR2 YYEKEE (reference sequence). The CDR3 length is 17 residues. The V segment lost 3 bases and the J segment 4 bases; nucleotides outside the gene matches: 8. The CDR3 reads CASSSPIAGGPTGELFF. The DNA of the CDR3 is TGTGCCAGCAGCTCCCCGATAGCGGGAGGGCCCACCGGGGAGCTGTTTTTT.

V is TRBV7-9 and J is TRBJ2-1; TRBD2 might be the D (5 bases). The germline V and J ends were trimmed by 3 bases and 3 bases, with 12 bases remaining between them. The CDR3 has 15 amino acids. Germline V lookup: CDR1 SEHNR, CDR2 FQNEAQ (reference sequence). The chain's CDR3 is CASSFKADLYNEQFF. The CDR3 bases are TGTGCCAGCAGCTTCAAAGCGGACCTCTACAATGAGCAGTTCTTC. Combining the CDR3 with reference TRBV7-9 and TRBJ2-1 gives the whole variable domain DTGVSQNPRHKITKRGQNVTFRCDPISEHNRLYWYRQTLGQGPEFLTYFQNEAQLEKSRLLSDRFSAERPKGSFSTLEIQRTEQGDSAMYLCASSFKADLYNEQFFGPGTRLTVL.

CDR3 protein: CASSSNGRPTGELFF. In nucleotides, the CDR3 is TGTGCCAGCAGCTCAAACGGGAGGCCCACCGGGGAGCTGTTTTTT. The chain employs TRBV7-9 and TRBJ2-2; 7 bases fit TRBD2. This CDR3 comprises 15 residues. Germline V gene sequence: CDR1 SEHNR, CDR2 FQNEAQ (reference sequence). V was clipped by 4 bases and J by 4 bases; unmatched bases: 6. Looking up the rest from reference TRBV7-9 and TRBJ2-2 gives the full variable domain: DTGVSQNPRHKITKRGQNVTFRCDPISEHNRLYWYRQTLGQGPEFLTYFQNEAQLEKSRLLSDRFSAERPKGSFSTLEIQRTEQGDSAMYLCASSSNGRPTGELFFGEGSRLTVL.

The chain couples TRBV10-3 to TRBJ2-5; 7 bases align to TRBD2. The V and J ends lost 2 bases and 2 bases, in that order; junction bases with no gene match: 2. CDR3 size: 14 residues. Germline loops: CDR1 ENHRY, CDR2 SYGVKD. As DNA, the CDR3 is TGTGCCATCAGTGAGGGCGGGGGTCAAGAGACCCAGTACTTC. Residues: CAISEGGGQETQYF.

This clone was detected once. The chain employs TRBV5-1 and TRBJ2-5; the match to TRBD1 covers 9 bases. This CDR3 has 17 amino acids. J gave up 1 base and V 2 bases, and 9 bases lay outside the gene matches. Germline CDR1 is SGHRS and CDR2 is YFSETQ. CDR3 loop: CASSFLDRGNFQETQYF. The CDR3 nucleotides read TGCGCCAGCAGCTTTCTGGACAGGGGCAACTTCCAAGAGACCCAGTACTTC.

The CDR3: CASSPRRSTDTQYF. The CDR3 nucleotides read TGTGCCAGCAGCCCCCGTAGAAGCACAGATACGCAGTATTTT. The J gene is TRBJ2-3, the V gene TRBV27; D gene ambiguous. The length of the CDR3 is 14 residues. The V end lost 6 bases, the J end lost 0 bases, and 10 bases lay between the germline ends. CDR1 and CDR2 (germline): MNHEY, SMNVEV (reference sequence).

This chain connects TRBV5-5 to TRBJ1-2, with TRBD1 matching 8 bases. The CDR3 is 17 residues long. Germline V gene data show CDR1 as SGHKS and CDR2 as YYEKEE (reference sequence). The V segment lost 2 bases and the J segment 5 bases; nucleotides outside the gene matches: 14. CDR3 protein: CASSLSPNMGQAYGYTF. The CDR3 region has the DNA TGTGCCAGCAGCTTATCCCCAAATATGGGACAGGCATATGGCTACACCTTC.

This chain links TRBV5-6 with TRBJ1-1; 10 bases are a match to TRBD1. The CDR3 is 15 amino acids. Germline assignment: CDR1 SGHDT and CDR2 YYEEEE. V shed 4 bases, J shed 3 bases, and the junction held 6 bases outside the gene matches. The CDR3 region is CASSRPGQGYTEAFF. The CDR3 DNA reads TGTGCCAGCAGCAGGCCGGGACAGGGGTACACTGAAGCTTTCTTT.

The chain carries TRBV4-3 and TRBJ1-4, with TRBD1 as a possible D gene (6 bases). The V end was cut by 4 bases, the J end by 2 bases, with 14 bases between. The CDR3 loop spans 16 amino acids. Germline V gene lookup returns CDR1 LGHNA and CDR2 YSLEER. The CDR3 coding sequence is TGCGCCAGCAGCCCGGAATACAGGGATACTAATGAAAAACTGTTTTTT. Residues: CASSPEYRDTNEKLFF.

The chain joins TRBV6-6 to TRBJ1-1; D not certain. This CDR3 is 15 amino acids long. Trimming left V 7 bases short and J 0 bases short, with 15 bases between. Per the germline V gene, CDR1 is MNHNY and CDR2 is SVGAGI (reference sequence). CDR3 loop: CASTLSVSMNTEAFF. CDR3 sequence (DNA): TGTGCCAGCACCCTTAGTGTCTCCATGAACACTGAAGCTTTCTTT.

There are a few counts of this clone. V gene TRBV6-1 combines with J gene TRBJ1-5, with D possibly being TRBD1 (6 bases). The CDR3 has 14 residues. CDR1 MNHNS and CDR2 SASEGT come from the germline V gene. V lost 8 bases to trimming and J lost 0 bases, with 11 bases between them. CDR3 bases: TGTGCCAGCCCCACAGGGTATAGCAATCAGCCCCAGCATTTT. Translation: CASPTGYSNQPQHF.

This sequence joins TRBV19 and TRBJ1-2, with 10 bases matching TRBD1. Unmatched junction bases numbered 7, after V lost 4 bases and J lost 2 bases. The CDR3 runs to 16 residues. Germline V gene sequence: CDR1 LNHDA, CDR2 SQIVND (reference sequence). DNA for the CDR3: TGTGCCAGTAGTAGCGGGACAGGGGAGAGAAACTATGGCTACACCTTC. Its protein is CASSSGTGERNYGYTF.

The rearrangement joins TRBV7-9 to TRBJ2-1; tentatively, D is TRBD2 (7 bases). The germline V gene encodes CDR1 SEHNR and CDR2 FQNEAQ (reference sequence). The CDR3 spans 15 residues. V gave up 2 bases and J gave up 2 bases, with 10 bases separating them. CDR3 nucleotides: TGTGCCAGCAGCTTAAGGCGGGGGCCCTACAATGAGCAGTTCTTC. It encodes CASSLRRGPYNEQFF.

This clone has only one observation. The rearrangement uses TRBV11-2 and TRBJ2-3, with a possible D match to TRBD2 (6 bases). CDR3 length: 13 amino acids. The germline gives CDR1 SGHAT, CDR2 FQNNGV. Trimming took 6 bases from V and 4 from J, leaving 11 bases between them. CDR3 coding DNA: TGTGCCAGCAGTCATCCGGGGGCAGATACGCAGTATTTT. Protein sequence: CASSHPGADTQYF.

The V and J genes are TRBV27 and TRBJ2-3; TRBD2 might be the D (5 bases). The V end lost 5 bases, the J end lost 3 bases, and 21 bases lay between the germline ends. Germline loops: CDR1 MNHEY, CDR2 SMNVEV (reference sequence). The CDR3 consists of 17 residues. CDR3 protein: CASSLQPGIPLTDTQYF. In nucleotides, the CDR3 is TGTGCCAGCAGTCTCCAGCCCGGGATCCCTTTGACAGATACGCAGTATTTT.

This rearrangement joins TRBV10-1 to TRBJ2-3, with D tentatively TRBD2 (6 bases). The CDR3 is 14 amino acids. V lost 2 bases, J lost 5 bases, and 11 bases lay in between. In germline, CDR1 is WNHNN, CDR2 SYGVQD (reference sequence). DNA of the CDR3: TGCGCCAGCAGTGAGAGCGGGCCCAGAGATACGCAGTATTTT. It specifies CASSESGPRDTQYF.

The chain links TRBV30 to TRBJ1-1; D is unclear. Trimming cost V 1 base and J 2 bases, with 8 bases left between them. From germline, CDR1 is GTSNPN and CDR2 SVGIG (reference sequence). This CDR3 contains 13 residues. As DNA, the CDR3 is TGTGCCTGGAGTGCCCTGAGAAACACTGAAGCTTTCTTT. This encodes CAWSALRNTEAFF. Full variable domain (outside the CDR3, taken from reference TRBV30 and TRBJ1-1): SQTIHQWPATLVQPVGSPLSLECTVEGTSNPNLYWYRQAAGRGLQLLFYSVGIGQISSEVPQNLSASRPQDRQFILSSKKLLLSDSGFYLCAWSALRNTEAFFGQGTRLTVV.